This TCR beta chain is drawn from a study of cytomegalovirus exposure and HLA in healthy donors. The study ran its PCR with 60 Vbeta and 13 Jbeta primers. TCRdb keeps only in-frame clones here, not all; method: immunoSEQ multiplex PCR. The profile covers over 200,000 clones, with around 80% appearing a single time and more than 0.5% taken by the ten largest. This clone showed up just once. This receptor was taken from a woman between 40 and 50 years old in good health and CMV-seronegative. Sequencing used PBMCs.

The CDR3: CASTLGGGGNTEAFF. The CDR3 DNA reads as TGTGCCAGCACTTTAGGGGGCGGAGGAAACACTGAAGCTTTCTTT. The gene calls are TRBV7-9 and TRBJ1-1; 7 bases are a match to TRBD1. The CDR3 loop spans 15 amino acids. Germline V lookup: CDR1 SEHNR, CDR2 FQNEAQ (reference sequence). With V trimmed by 7 bases and J by 2 bases, 10 bases remained unmatched.